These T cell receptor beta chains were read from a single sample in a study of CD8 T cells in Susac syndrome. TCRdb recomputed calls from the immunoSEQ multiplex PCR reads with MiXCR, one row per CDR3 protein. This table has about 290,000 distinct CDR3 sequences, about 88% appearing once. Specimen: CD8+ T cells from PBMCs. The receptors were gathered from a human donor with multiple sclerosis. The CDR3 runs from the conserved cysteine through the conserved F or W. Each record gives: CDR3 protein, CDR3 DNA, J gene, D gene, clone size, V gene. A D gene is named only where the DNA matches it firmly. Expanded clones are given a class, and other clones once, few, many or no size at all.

CASRQSPAYEQYF TGCGCCAGCAGGCAGAGTCCGGCCTACGAGCAGTACTTC TRBJ2-7 - - TRBV5-1
CASSETGIQNIQYF TGTGCCAGCAGTGAAACAGGGATCCAAAACATTCAGTACTTC TRBJ2-4 - - TRBV2
CSARMWNNTEAFF TGCAGTGCTAGAATGTGGAACAACACTGAAGCTTTCTTT TRBJ1-1 - - TRBV20-1
CASSPLEHTEAFF TGTGCCAGCAGTCCCCTGGAGCACACTGAAGCTTTCTTT TRBJ1-1 - - TRBV28
CSVEVPSGLAAYNEQFF TGCAGCGTTGAAGTTCCCTCCGGGCTAGCGGCATACAATGAGCAGTTCTTC TRBJ2-1 TRBD2 - TRBV29-1
CASSQRQSLNYEQYF TGTGCCAGCAGTCAACGACAGTCCCTTAACTACGAGCAGTACTTC TRBJ2-7 - - TRBV12-3/TRBV12-4
CASSAQTGGNYGYTF TGTGCCAGCAGCGCCCAGACAGGGGGCAACTATGGCTACACCTTC TRBJ1-2 TRBD1 - TRBV7-9
CATGTSGLWSEQFF TGTGCCACGGGGACTAGCGGCCTATGGAGTGAGCAGTTCTTC TRBJ2-1 TRBD2 - TRBV24-1
CASSLALGADFEQFF TGTGCCAGCAGCTTAGCGCTAGGGGCAGATTTTGAGCAGTTCTTC TRBJ2-1 - - TRBV7-9
CASSFVGIGTDTQYF TGTGCCAGCAGTTTTGTCGGGATAGGGACAGATACGCAGTATTTT TRBJ2-3 - - TRBV12-3/TRBV12-4
CSARDFGAGLYTEAFF TGCAGTGCTAGAGATTTTGGGGCAGGGTTGTACACTGAAGCTTTCTTT TRBJ1-1 - - TRBV20-1
CASSYQDRVDYEQYF TGTGCCAGCAGTTATCAGGACCGGGTGGACTACGAGCAGTACTTC TRBJ2-7 - - TRBV6-6
CATSEAGGVQYF TGTGCCACCAGTGAAGCAGGGGGCGTGCAGTACTTC TRBJ2-7 TRBD1 - TRBV24-1
CASSFRGLYGYTF TGTGCCAGCAGTTTCAGGGGCCTTTATGGCTACACCTTC TRBJ1-2 - - TRBV28
CASSQAGSGGYNEQFF TGTGCCAGCAGCCAAGCGGGTAGCGGGGGTTACAATGAGCAGTTCTTC TRBJ2-1 TRBD2 - TRBV14
CASSSPDKVTTNTGELFF TGTGCCAGCAGCTCCCCCGACAAAGTCACTACGAACACCGGGGAGCTGTTTTTT TRBJ2-2 - - TRBV9
CASSLAWDSSTDTQYF TGTGCCAGCAGCTTAGCGTGGGACTCGAGCACAGATACGCAGTATTTT TRBJ2-3 - - TRBV7-2
CASSDPGGQGSNQPQHF TGTGCCAGCAGTGACCCAGGGGGCCAGGGGAGCAATCAGCCCCAGCATTTT TRBJ1-5 TRBD1 - TRBV2
CASSNALSMNIQYF TGTGCCAGCAGTAATGCCCTTTCTATGAACATTCAGTACTTC TRBJ2-4 - - TRBV27
CSVWSPTGELFF TGCAGCGTTTGGTCTCCCACCGGGGAGCTGTTTTTT TRBJ2-2 - - TRBV29-1
CASSLGGRDSNQPQHF TGTGCCAGCAGCCTAGGAGGGAGAGATAGCAATCAGCCCCAGCATTTT TRBJ1-5 - - TRBV2
CASSWAGGIYGYTF TGTGCCAGCAGTTGGGCGGGAGGAATCTATGGCTACACCTTC TRBJ1-2 - - TRBV27
CASSAADYQETQYF TGTGCCAGCAGTGCCGCGGACTACCAAGAGACCCAGTACTTC TRBJ2-5 - - TRBV2
CASSSHLGLAGPLYEQYF TGTGCCAGCAGTTCCCACCTCGGACTAGCGGGACCCCTCTACGAGCAGTACTTC TRBJ2-7 TRBD2 once TRBV28
CASGVGGRGTGELFF TGTGCCAGCGGAGTCGGGGGTCGAGGCACCGGGGAGCTGTTTTTT TRBJ2-2 - once TRBV19
CASNAGTSGYNEQFF TGTGCCAGCAATGCCGGGACTAGCGGCTACAATGAGCAGTTCTTC TRBJ2-1 TRBD2 - TRBV27
CASSQDRFGYEQYF TGCGCCAGCAGCCAAGATCGGTTCGGCTACGAGCAGTACTTC TRBJ2-7 - - TRBV4-3
CASSHRGTEAFF TGTGCCAGCAGCCACAGAGGCACTGAAGCTTTCTTT TRBJ1-1 - - TRBV7-9